These 30 T cell receptor beta chains share one sample of origin, sequenced in a study of blood T cell repertoires in COVID-19. The table came from immunoSEQ multiplex PCR; TCRdb's copy has only in-frame clones and leaves some out. The table shows approximately 99,000 clones, with about 86% occurring only once. Sample: peripheral blood. Every receptor here comes from a man aged 50-59 years with COVID-19, enrolled during active disease.

This chain connects TRBV27 to TRBJ1-1, with 7 nucleotides matching TRBD1. J lost 3 bases, V lost 7 bases, and 5 bases had no gene match. The CDR3 is 13 amino acids. CDR1 and CDR2 from the germline V gene are MNHEY and SMNVEV (reference sequence). CDR3 amino acids: CASKTDRDTEAFF. CDR3 coding DNA: TGTGCCAGCAAAACAGACAGGGACACTGAAGCTTTCTTT.

V and J are TRBV7-2 and TRBJ1-1; D gene uncertain. The CDR3 totals 14 residues. V was shortened by 1 base and J by 5 bases, with 11 bases between the two germline ends. Germline V gene lookup returns CDR1 SGHTA and CDR2 FQGNSA. The CDR3 region is CASSLGIGSTEAFF. In DNA, the CDR3 is TGTGCCAGCAGCTTAGGAATTGGGAGTACTGAAGCTTTCTTT.

This chain connects TRBV4-1 to TRBJ2-2; 9 bases align to TRBD1. This CDR3 is built from 18 residues. Germline values: CDR1 MGHRA, CDR2 YSYEKL. Unmatched junction bases numbered 12, after V lost 1 base and J lost 6 bases. CDR3 DNA: TGCGCCAGCAGCCAAGCCAACAGGGGGCCTAGGAAGGCCGGGGAGCTGTTTTTT. Its translation: CASSQANRGPRKAGELFF.

V gene TRBV30 combines with J gene TRBJ2-1, with no clear D. Trimming pared 1 base from V and 2 bases from J, leaving 12 bases between. Germline V gene sequence: CDR1 GTSNPN, CDR2 SVGIG (reference sequence). The CDR3 has 15 residues. CDR3 sequence (DNA): TGTGCCTGGAGTGGCGCGCCGCGGACCTACAATGAGCAGTTCTTC. Its translation is CAWSGAPRTYNEQFF.

The CDR3 coding sequence is TGTGCCAGCAGCCTGGGACACGATACTGAAGCTTTCTTT. It yields the protein CASSLGHDTEAFF. This sequence joins TRBV7-3 and TRBJ1-1; TRBD1 is a possible D gene (6 bases). The V end was cut by 5 bases, the J end by 5 bases, with 12 bases between. Germline lookup yields CDR1 SGHTA and CDR2 FQGTGA. This CDR3 is 13 amino acids long.

This clone has just one count. CDR3 in DNA: TGTGCCAGTAGTGAGACAGTAGGCACTGAAGCTTTCTTT. It is translated as CASSETVGTEAFF. The chain joins TRBV19 to TRBJ1-1; TRBD1 might be the D (5 bases). The CDR3 contains 13 residues. Per the germline V gene, CDR1 is LNHDA and CDR2 is SQIVND (reference sequence). Trimming shortened V by 5 bases and J by 4 bases, and 11 bases separated the two germline ends. The complete variable domain, with remaining parts taken from reference TRBV19 and TRBJ1-1, reads DGGITQSPKYLFRKEGQNVTLSCEQNLNHDAMYWYRQDPGQGLRLIYYSQIVNDFQKGDIAEGYSVSREKKESFPLTVTSAQKNPTAFYLCASSETVGTEAFFGQGTRLTVV.

This clone was seen only once. The chain carries TRBV27 and TRBJ2-2; TRBD1 is a possible D gene (5 bases). V shed 5 bases and J shed 7 bases, with 11 bases lying between them. The CDR3 contains 13 residues. Germline CDR1 reads MNHEY; CDR2 reads SMNVEV (reference sequence). The CDR3 region has the DNA TGTGCCAGCAGTCTCAGGGCAGGCGGGGAGCTGTTTTTT. Translation gives CASSLRAGGELFF.

V and J are TRBV2 and TRBJ1-5; 7 bases are a match to TRBD1. Germline trimming cut 8 bases from V and 4 bases from J; bases unmatched to any gene: 5. From germline, CDR1 is SNHLY and CDR2 FYNNEI. This CDR3 spans 13 amino acids. CDR3 loop: CASQGQQNQPQHF. CDR3 coding DNA: TGTGCCAGCCAGGGACAGCAAAATCAGCCCCAGCATTTT. The variable domain in full, completed from reference TRBV2 and TRBJ1-5, reads EPEVTQTPSHQVTQMGQEVILRCVPISNHLYFYWYRQILGQKVEFLVSFYNNEISEKSEIFDDQFSVERPDGSNFTLKIRSTKLEDSAMYFCASQGQQNQPQHFGDGTRLSIL.

The chain has TRBV28 and TRBJ2-3; tentative D call: TRBD2 (5 bases). V dropped 0 bases and J dropped 2 bases, with 9 bases sitting between them. CDR1 is MDHEN and CDR2 is SYDVKM in the germline V gene. CDR3 size: 15 residues. The CDR3 reads CASSLWRVATDTQYF. The DNA for the CDR3 is TGTGCCAGCAGTTTATGGCGGGTTGCCACAGATACGCAGTATTTT.

J is TRBJ2-1 and V is TRBV7-9; 9 bases line up with TRBD1. The CDR3 is 17 residues long. J was trimmed by 2 bases and V by 0 bases; bases with no gene match: 5. Per the germline V gene, CDR1 is SEHNR and CDR2 is FQNEAQ (reference sequence). CDR3 loop: CASSLADRGPAYNEQFF. The CDR3 DNA is TGTGCCAGCAGCTTAGCGGACAGGGGTCCGGCCTACAATGAGCAGTTCTTC.

The chain joins TRBV15 to TRBJ2-7; TRBD1 matches at 8 bases. CDR1 and CDR2 (germline): LNHNV, YYDKDF (reference sequence). Trimming cost V 6 bases and J 3 bases; bases outside gene matches: 10. This CDR3 has 15 residues. CDR3 in DNA: TGTGCCACCAGTGGAGACAGGACAGGGCTCTACGAGCAGTACTTC. Its protein product is CATSGDRTGLYEQYF. Full variable domain (outside the CDR3, taken from reference TRBV15 and TRBJ2-7): DAMVIQNPRYQVTQFGKPVTLSCSQTLNHNVMYWYQQKSSQAPKLLFHYYDKDFNNEADTPDNFQSRRPNTSFCFLDIRSPGLGDTAMYLCATSGDRTGLYEQYFGPGTRLTVT.

V usage is TRBV4-3 and J usage is TRBJ2-1; perhaps TRBD2 as D (5 bases). This CDR3 spans 16 amino acids. The germline V gene encodes CDR1 LGHNA and CDR2 YSLEER. Trimming shortened V by 0 bases and J by 0 bases, and 9 bases separated the two germline ends. The CDR3: CASSQERRSSYNEQFF. In nucleotides, the CDR3 is TGCGCCAGCAGCCAAGAGAGGAGGAGCTCCTACAATGAGCAGTTCTTC.

The rearrangement links TRBV11-2 to TRBJ1-1; 7 positions agree with TRBD1. Germline lookup yields CDR1 SGHAT and CDR2 FQNNGV. CDR3 size: 14 residues. V gave up 6 bases and J gave up 2 bases; unmatched junction bases: 6. CDR3 protein: CASRGTAANTEAFF. The CDR3 region has the DNA TGTGCCAGCAGGGGGACAGCAGCTAACACTGAAGCTTTCTTT.

V usage is TRBV29-1 and J usage is TRBJ1-5; D may be TRBD1 (5 bases). Germline CDR1 is SQVTM and CDR2 is ANQGSEA. Trimming stripped 4 bases from V and 5 bases from J, with 6 bases between. The CDR3 contains 11 residues. The CDR3 is CSVGDYQPQHF. CDR3 nucleotides: TGCAGCGTTGGGGACTATCAGCCCCAGCATTTT.

This sequence joins TRBV15 and TRBJ1-4; D unresolved. Trimming cost V 5 bases and J 3 bases, with 10 bases left between them. Looked up from germline, CDR1 is LNHNV and CDR2 is YYDKDF (reference sequence). This CDR3 region has 14 residues. The CDR3 DNA reads as TGTGCCACCAGCTCTAGAGCGGCTAATGAAAAACTGTTTTTT. The encoded protein is CATSSRAANEKLFF.

The CDR3 reads CASSEGGETEQYF. CDR3 nucleotide sequence: TGTGCCAGCAGTGAGGGGGGGGAAACCGAGCAGTACTTC. The chain links TRBV2 to TRBJ2-7; 7 bases match TRBD2. CDR3 length: 13 residues. The junction had 5 bases not matched to a gene; V was cut back by 3 bases and J by 6 bases. Looked up from germline, CDR1 is SNHLY and CDR2 is FYNNEI.

This chain links TRBV6-6 with TRBJ2-5, with 9 bases matching TRBD2. Germline CDR1 MNHNY, CDR2 SVGAGI (reference sequence). V trimming: 6 bases; J trimming: 1 base; junction bases outside the gene matches: 6. This CDR3 comprises 15 residues. The chain's CDR3 is CASRKLAGPQETQYF. Written as DNA, the CDR3 is TGTGCCAGCAGGAAACTAGCGGGCCCCCAAGAGACCCAGTACTTC.

The rearrangement links TRBV27 to TRBJ1-4; TRBD1 matches 7 bases. The CDR3 runs 16 residues. The J segment lost 8 bases and the V segment lost 1 base, leaving 10 bases of the junction unmatched. Germline CDR1 and CDR2: MNHEY and SMNVEV (reference sequence). The CDR3 coding sequence is TGTGCCAGCAGTTTATTTCTGGGGGACAGCAAAGAAAAACTGTTTTTT. Protein: CASSLFLGDSKEKLFF.

This rearrangement joins TRBV7-3 to TRBJ2-6; TRBD2 matches 7 bases. CDR1 is SGHTA, CDR2 FQGTGA, per germline. After removal of 5 bases from V and 1 base from J, the junction contained 5 bases not matched to a gene. The CDR3 extends over 16 amino acids. The CDR3 loop is CASSPGTTSGANVLTF. CDR3 bases: TGTGCCAGCAGCCCCGGGACTACGTCTGGGGCCAACGTCCTGACTTTC.

V usage is TRBV19 and J usage is TRBJ1-2; TRBD1 matches at 12 bases. The CDR3 totals 17 residues. With V trimmed by 0 bases and J by 5 bases, 7 bases remained unmatched. The V gene's germline CDR1 is LNHDA and CDR2 SQIVND (reference sequence). The CDR3 region is CASSIERGTGGSYGYTF. Written as DNA, the CDR3 is TGTGCCAGTAGTATAGAGCGGGGGACAGGGGGCTCTTATGGCTACACCTTC. The whole variable domain, filled in from reference TRBV19 and TRBJ1-2, reads DGGITQSPKYLFRKEGQNVTLSCEQNLNHDAMYWYRQDPGQGLRLIYYSQIVNDFQKGDIAEGYSVSREKKESFPLTVTSAQKNPTAFYLCASSIERGTGGSYGYTFGSGTRLTVV.

The V and J genes are TRBV7-9 and TRBJ2-7; D gene ambiguous. The germline gives CDR1 SEHNR, CDR2 FQNEAQ (reference sequence). Trimming stripped 6 bases from V and 6 bases from J, with 18 bases between. The CDR3 length is 14 residues. DNA for the CDR3: TGTGCCAGCAGACCTACAGACGGCGTCAGCGAGCAGTACTTC. This translates into CASRPTDGVSEQYF.

This sequence joins TRBV9 and TRBJ1-4; D gene uncertain. The CDR3 has 14 residues. The germline CDR1 and CDR2 sequences are SGDLS and YYNGEE. With 4 bases removed from V and 6 bases from J, the gap between germline ends came to 13 bases. The CDR3: CASSPSGSDEKLFF. CDR3 nucleotide sequence: TGTGCCAGCAGCCCCTCGGGGTCGGATGAAAAACTGTTTTTT.

The CDR3 DNA is TGTGCCAGCAGCTGGGGCGGGGGAACGAATGAGCAGTTCTTC. This translates into CASSWGGGTNEQFF. The rearrangement links TRBV5-5 to TRBJ2-1; the match to TRBD2 covers 7 bases. The germline V gene has CDR1 SGHKS and CDR2 YYEKEE (reference sequence). This CDR3 has 14 residues. Trimming cost V 3 bases and J 7 bases; bases outside gene matches: 7.

The J gene is TRBJ1-1, the V gene TRBV6-5; 7 nucleotides match TRBD1. Germline CDR1 is MNHEY and CDR2 is SVGAGI. The J segment lost 5 bases and the V segment lost 4 bases, leaving 7 bases of the junction unmatched. This CDR3 has 14 residues. CDR3 in DNA: TGTGCCAGCAGTTCGCCCACAGGGGTTACTGAAGCTTTCTTT. Protein: CASSSPTGVTEAFF.

This clone turned up a few times. The rearrangement joins TRBV30 to TRBJ1-2; no definite D call. Germline lookup yields CDR1 GTSNPN and CDR2 SVGIG (reference sequence). Between the trimmed V and J ends, which lost 5 bases and 2 bases, there was a span of 15 bases. This CDR3 comprises 14 residues. The CDR3 DNA reads as TGTGCCTGGGCCCCGGAGGTTGCCAACTATGGCTACACCTTC. This translates into CAWAPEVANYGYTF. Based on the CDR3 plus reference TRBV30 and TRBJ1-2, the full variable domain is SQTIHQWPATLVQPVGSPLSLECTVEGTSNPNLYWYRQAAGRGLQLLFYSVGIGQISSEVPQNLSASRPQDRQFILSSKKLLLSDSGFYLCAWAPEVANYGYTFGSGTRLTVV.

In this sample, this clone turned up a few times. The gene calls are TRBV4-3 and TRBJ1-2, with 7 positions matching TRBD1. The CDR3 has 14 residues. With 4 bases clipped from V and 2 bases from J, the junction kept 4 bases outside the gene matches. CDR1 is LGHNA and CDR2 is YSLEER in the germline V gene. The CDR3 region is CASSPRDSNYGYTF. The CDR3 DNA reads as TGCGCCAGCAGCCCGAGGGACAGCAACTATGGCTACACCTTC.

The chain combines TRBV29-1 with TRBJ2-1; D perhaps matches TRBD2 (5 bases). With 4 bases removed from V and 12 bases from J, the gap between germline ends came to 16 bases. This CDR3 is 12 amino acids long. Germline-derived CDR1 and CDR2 are SQVTM and ANQGSEA. CDR3 in amino acids: CSVGLRASGQFF. For the CDR3, the DNA is TGCAGCGTTGGGTTACGTGCAAGCGGGCAGTTCTTC.

This clone was picked up a small number of times. The chain couples TRBV9 to TRBJ1-5; TRBD1 matches at 9 bases. The CDR3 is 15 amino acids. Germline lookup yields CDR1 SGDLS and CDR2 YYNGEE. Trimming cost V 0 bases and J 3 bases; bases outside gene matches: 1. The DNA for the CDR3 is TGTGCCAGCAGCGTAGGACAGGGGGACAATCAGCCCCAGCATTTT. It is translated as CASSVGQGDNQPQHF. The full variable domain, its missing parts supplied by reference TRBV9 and TRBJ1-5, is DSGVTQTPKHLITATGQRVTLRCSPRSGDLSVYWYQQSLDQGLQFLIQYYNGEERAKGNILERFSAQQFPDLHSELNLSSLELGDSALYFCASSVGQGDNQPQHFGDGTRLSIL.

The CDR3 loop reads CSAQAGASGVRNEQFF. Written as DNA, the CDR3 is TGCAGCGCCCAAGCTGGGGCTAGCGGGGTGCGGAATGAGCAGTTCTTC. This chain joins TRBV29-1 and TRBJ2-1, with 9 nucleotides matching TRBD2. CDR1 and CDR2 (germline): SQVTM, ANQGSEA. J lost 7 bases, V lost 7 bases, and 17 bases had no gene match. There are 16 residues in the CDR3.

This chain uses TRBV12-3 or TRBV12-4 with TRBJ1-2; 10 nucleotides match TRBD1. CDR3 length: 13 amino acids. V dropped 6 bases and J dropped 8; count of bases not matched to a gene: 6. Written as DNA, the CDR3 is TGTGCCAGCAGCAAGGGACAGGGGCTGGGCTACACCTTC. This sequence encodes CASSKGQGLGYTF.